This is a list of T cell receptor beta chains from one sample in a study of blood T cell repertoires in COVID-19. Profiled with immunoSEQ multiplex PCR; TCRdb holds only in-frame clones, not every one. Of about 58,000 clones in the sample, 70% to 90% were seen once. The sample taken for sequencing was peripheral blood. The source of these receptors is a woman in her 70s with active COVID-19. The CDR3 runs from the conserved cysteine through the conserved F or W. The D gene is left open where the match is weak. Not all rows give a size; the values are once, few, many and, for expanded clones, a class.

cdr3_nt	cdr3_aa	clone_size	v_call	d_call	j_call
TGTGCCAGCAGTGAGACTAGCGGCACCGGGGAGCTGTTTTTT	CASSETSGTGELFF	-	TRBV6-4	TRBD2	TRBJ2-2
TGTGCCAGCTCAAGAGTAAGCGGCCAGCTGGATTATGGCTACACCTTC	CASSRVSGQLDYGYTF	-	TRBV18	-	TRBJ1-2
TGTGCCAGCAGCCCGACTAGCGGAGACTTCACAGATACGCAGTATTTT	CASSPTSGDFTDTQYF	few	TRBV28	TRBD2	TRBJ2-3
TGTGCCAGCAGCACACCCTTGGACAGGGTTTCAACCGGGGAGCTGTTTTTT	CASSTPLDRVSTGELFF	-	TRBV7-9	TRBD1	TRBJ2-2
TGTGCCAGCAGCCAAGCGGGTCGAACTAATGAAAAACTGTTTTTT	CASSQAGRTNEKLFF	few	TRBV3-1/TRBV3-2	-	TRBJ1-4
TGTGCCAGCAGCCAAGAGCTAGCGGGAGGAGTAGATACGCAGTATTTT	CASSQELAGGVDTQYF	-	TRBV4-2	TRBD2	TRBJ2-3
TGTGCCAGTAGTCAGACAGGGGGAGACTATGGCTACACCTTC	CASSQTGGDYGYTF	-	TRBV19	TRBD1	TRBJ1-2
TGTGCCAGCAGTGAAACGGGGGCGACTAGCGGGAGAAGGGAGACCCAGTACTTC	CASSETGATSGRRETQYF	-	TRBV2	TRBD2	TRBJ2-5
TGCGCCAGCAGCTTGGAACAGAATTCGAACACCGGGGAGCTGTTTTTT	CASSLEQNSNTGELFF	-	TRBV5-1	-	TRBJ2-2
TGTGCCAGCAGCTTACACTACGAGCAGTACTTC	CASSLHYEQYF	-	TRBV11-2	-	TRBJ2-7
TGTGCCAGCAGCCCGAGGACAACTAGCACAGATACGCAGTATTTT	CASSPRTTSTDTQYF	-	TRBV7-6	-	TRBJ2-3
TGTGCCAGCAGTAAACAGGGGGTCGACTATGGCTACACCTTC	CASSKQGVDYGYTF	-	TRBV7-9	TRBD1	TRBJ1-2
TGTGCCAGTAGCCGGGGACAGGTGGGCACCGGGGAGCTGTTTTTT	CASSRGQVGTGELFF	-	TRBV19	TRBD1	TRBJ2-2
TGTGCCAGCAGCCGAGTCTCTGGAAACACCATATATTTT	CASSRVSGNTIYF	-	TRBV14	-	TRBJ1-3
TGCAGCGTTCTAGCGGGAGGCTCGTCCTACGAGCAGTACTTC	CSVLAGGSSYEQYF	few	TRBV29-1	TRBD2	TRBJ2-7
TGTGCCATCAGTAGAGACAGGGACTACGAGCAGTACTTC	CAISRDRDYEQYF	-	TRBV10-3	TRBD1	TRBJ2-7
TGTGCCAGCAGCTTATCTTCTAGCCCCTACAATGAGCAGTTCTTC	CASSLSSSPYNEQFF	-	TRBV7-3	-	TRBJ2-1
TGTGCTAGCAGCTTAGACCCGGGAGAGACCCAGTACTTC	CASSLDPGETQYF	-	TRBV7-7	-	TRBJ2-5
TGTGCCAGCAAGTCGGGACAGGGGTTCAATGAGCAGTTCTTC	CASKSGQGFNEQFF	-	TRBV2	TRBD1	TRBJ2-1
TGTGCCAGCAGCCGGGGACAGGGAAATGAAGCTTTCTTT	CASSRGQGNEAFF	-	TRBV5-5	TRBD1	TRBJ1-1
TGTGCCAGCAGTTTATACCCCGTTGGGACAGGGGGAAATCAGCCCCAGCATTTT	CASSLYPVGTGGNQPQHF	-	TRBV28	TRBD1	TRBJ1-5
TGCAGCGTTGTATCTAGCAGAAACACCGGGGAGCTGTTTTTT	CSVVSSRNTGELFF	-	TRBV29-1	-	TRBJ2-2
TGTGCCAGCAGCCCGGGACTGCCCTATGGCTACACCTTC	CASSPGLPYGYTF	-	TRBV7-2	-	TRBJ1-2
TGTGCCAGCAGCGCCGGGAGCCCTACCGACGAGCAGTACTTC	CASSAGSPTDEQYF	-	TRBV11-3	-	TRBJ2-7
TGTGCCAGCAGTCAACCGGGGACTATAAGCCCAGATACGCAGTATTTT	CASSQPGTISPDTQYF	-	TRBV6-6	TRBD2	TRBJ2-3
TGTGCCAGCTACCCGACAGGCCCTACCACCGGGGAGCTGTTTTTT	CASYPTGPTTGELFF	-	TRBV7-9	-	TRBJ2-2
TGCGCCAGCAGCCCCCGGGGCCACAGGGCCAGGGAGGAAAAACTGTTTTTT	CASSPRGHRAREEKLFF	-	TRBV4-1	-	TRBJ1-4
TGTGCCAGCAGCCCGGCGGGGGCGATGAACACTGAAGCTTTCTTT	CASSPAGAMNTEAFF	once	TRBV5-4	-	TRBJ1-1
TGTGCCAGCCTTCTTATCCGGGGAAGGTCGACGGAAACTAACCAAGAGACCCAGTACTTC	CASLLIRGRSTETNQETQYF	-	TRBV28	-	TRBJ2-5